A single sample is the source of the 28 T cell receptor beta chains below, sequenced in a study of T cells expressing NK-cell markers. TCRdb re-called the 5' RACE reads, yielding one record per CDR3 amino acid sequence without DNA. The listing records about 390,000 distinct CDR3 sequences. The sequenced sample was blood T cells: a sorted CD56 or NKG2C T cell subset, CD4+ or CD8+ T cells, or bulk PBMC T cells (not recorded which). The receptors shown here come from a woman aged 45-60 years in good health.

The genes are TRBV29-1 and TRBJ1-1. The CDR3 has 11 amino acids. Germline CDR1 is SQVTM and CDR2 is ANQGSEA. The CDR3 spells CSVETPTEAFF.

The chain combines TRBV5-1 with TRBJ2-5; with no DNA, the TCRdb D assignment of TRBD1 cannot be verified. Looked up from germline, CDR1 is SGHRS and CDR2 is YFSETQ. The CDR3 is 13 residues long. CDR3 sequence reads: CASSWGGEETQYF.

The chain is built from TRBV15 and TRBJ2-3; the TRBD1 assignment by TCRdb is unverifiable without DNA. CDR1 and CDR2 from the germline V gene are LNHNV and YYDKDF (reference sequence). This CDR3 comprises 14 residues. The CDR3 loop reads CATSRDVSTDTQYF.

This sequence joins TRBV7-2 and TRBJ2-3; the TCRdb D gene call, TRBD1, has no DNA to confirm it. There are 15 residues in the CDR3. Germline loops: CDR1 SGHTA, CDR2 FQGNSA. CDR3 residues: CASSLAGTDTDTQYF.

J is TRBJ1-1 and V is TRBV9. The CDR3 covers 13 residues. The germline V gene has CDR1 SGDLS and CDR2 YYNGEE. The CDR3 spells CASSVTDNTEAFF.

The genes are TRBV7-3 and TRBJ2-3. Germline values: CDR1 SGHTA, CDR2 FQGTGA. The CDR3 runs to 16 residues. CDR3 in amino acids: CASSLFGGGNTDTQYF.

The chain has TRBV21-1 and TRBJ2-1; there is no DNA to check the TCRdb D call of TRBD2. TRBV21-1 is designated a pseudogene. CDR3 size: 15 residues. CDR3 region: CASSKATSGSSEQFF.

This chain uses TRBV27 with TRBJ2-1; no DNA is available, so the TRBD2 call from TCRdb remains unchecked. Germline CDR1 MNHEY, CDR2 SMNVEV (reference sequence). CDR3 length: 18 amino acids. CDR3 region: CASSPIRRGAGAQGEQFF.

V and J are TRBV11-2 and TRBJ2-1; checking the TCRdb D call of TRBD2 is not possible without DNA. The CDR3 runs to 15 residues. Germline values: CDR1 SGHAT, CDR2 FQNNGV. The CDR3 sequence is CASSLVGSGSYEQFF.

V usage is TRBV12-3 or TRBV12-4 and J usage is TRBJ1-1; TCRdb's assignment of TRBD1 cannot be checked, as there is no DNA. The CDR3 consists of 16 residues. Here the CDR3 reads CASRGALGVLGTEAFF.

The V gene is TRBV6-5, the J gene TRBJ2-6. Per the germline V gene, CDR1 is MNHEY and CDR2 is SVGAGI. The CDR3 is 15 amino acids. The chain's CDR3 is CASSVRMTGANVLTF.

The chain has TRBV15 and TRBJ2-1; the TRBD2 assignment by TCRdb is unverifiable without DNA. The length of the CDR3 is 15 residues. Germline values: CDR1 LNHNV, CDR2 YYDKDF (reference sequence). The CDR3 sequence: CATSRPGLAGGGQFF.

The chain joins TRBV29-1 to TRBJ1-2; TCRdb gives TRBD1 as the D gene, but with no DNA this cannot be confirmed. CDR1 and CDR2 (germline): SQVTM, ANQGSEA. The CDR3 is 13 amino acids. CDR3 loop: CSVESGGAGGYTF.

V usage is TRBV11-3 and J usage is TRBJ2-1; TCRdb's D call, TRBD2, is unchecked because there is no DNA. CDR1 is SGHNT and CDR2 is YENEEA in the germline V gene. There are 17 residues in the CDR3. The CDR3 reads CASSRRGTSGAYNEQFF.

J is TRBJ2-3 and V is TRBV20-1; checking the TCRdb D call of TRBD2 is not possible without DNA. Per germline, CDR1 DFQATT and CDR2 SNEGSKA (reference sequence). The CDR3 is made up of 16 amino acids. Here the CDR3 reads CSATPRLAGGTDTQYF.

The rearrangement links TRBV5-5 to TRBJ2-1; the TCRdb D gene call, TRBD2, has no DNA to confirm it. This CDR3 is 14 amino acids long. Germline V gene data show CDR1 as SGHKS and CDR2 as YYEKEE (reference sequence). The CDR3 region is CASSLGTIYNEQFF.

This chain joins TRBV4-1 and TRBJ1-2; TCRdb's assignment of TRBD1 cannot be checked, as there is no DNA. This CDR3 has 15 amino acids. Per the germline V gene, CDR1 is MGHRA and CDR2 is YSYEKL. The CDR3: CASSQAGTSTYGYTF.

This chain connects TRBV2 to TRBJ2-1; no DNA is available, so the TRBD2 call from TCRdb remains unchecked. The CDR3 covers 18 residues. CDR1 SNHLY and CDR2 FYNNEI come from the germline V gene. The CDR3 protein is CASRDPAGGWVSYNEQFF.

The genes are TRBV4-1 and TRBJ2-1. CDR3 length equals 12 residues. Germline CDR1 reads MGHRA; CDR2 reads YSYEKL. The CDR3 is CASSQPRSNQFF.

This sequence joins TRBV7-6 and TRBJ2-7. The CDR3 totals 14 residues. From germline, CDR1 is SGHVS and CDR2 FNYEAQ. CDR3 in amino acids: CASSSDRRSYEQYF.

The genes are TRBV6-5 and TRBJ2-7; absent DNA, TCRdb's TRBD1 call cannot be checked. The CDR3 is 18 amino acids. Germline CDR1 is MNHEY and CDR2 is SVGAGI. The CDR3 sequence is CASSYLPGQGWLWYEQYF.

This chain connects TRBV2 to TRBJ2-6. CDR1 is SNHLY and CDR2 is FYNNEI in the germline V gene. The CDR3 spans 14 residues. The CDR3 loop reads CASSKETGANVLTF.

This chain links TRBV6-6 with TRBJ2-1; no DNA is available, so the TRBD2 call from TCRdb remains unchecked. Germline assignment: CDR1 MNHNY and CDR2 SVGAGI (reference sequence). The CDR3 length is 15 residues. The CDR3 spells CASSRTSGSGNEQFF.

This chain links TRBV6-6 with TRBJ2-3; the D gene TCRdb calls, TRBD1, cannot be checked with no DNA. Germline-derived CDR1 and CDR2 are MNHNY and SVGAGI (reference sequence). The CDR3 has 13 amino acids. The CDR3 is CASKGSAGDTQYF.

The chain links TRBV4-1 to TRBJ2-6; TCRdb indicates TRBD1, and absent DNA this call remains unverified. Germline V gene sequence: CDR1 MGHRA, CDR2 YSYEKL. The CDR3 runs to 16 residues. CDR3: CASSPNSGSGANVLTF.

The CDR3 loop reads CASSFQERAFF. The chain combines TRBV12-3 or TRBV12-4 with TRBJ1-1. This CDR3 spans 11 amino acids.

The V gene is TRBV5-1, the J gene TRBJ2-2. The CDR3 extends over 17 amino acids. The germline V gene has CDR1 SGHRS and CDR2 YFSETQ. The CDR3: CASSLAPVFTNTGELFF.

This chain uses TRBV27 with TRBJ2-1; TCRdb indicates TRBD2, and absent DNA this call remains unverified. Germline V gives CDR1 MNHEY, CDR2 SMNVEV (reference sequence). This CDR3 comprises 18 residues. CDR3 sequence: CASRLLTSGSSSYNEQFF.